This T cell receptor beta chain was captured by sequencing in a study of cytomegalovirus exposure and HLA in healthy donors. Findings and limits, study-wide: TCR beta V- and J-gene trimming was later associated with a missense DCLRE1C variant.

About this clone: Its target is not known.

In the PCR, 60 Vbeta and 13 Jbeta primers were used. The assay was immunoSEQ multiplex PCR, and TCRdb's table has in-frame clones only and misses some. The data hold some 150,000 clones, with 75% to 85% observed a single time. This CDR3 has 12 residues. V was shortened by 5 bases and J by 8 bases, with 12 bases between the two germline ends. Germline CDR1 LNHDA, CDR2 SQIVND (reference sequence). The source is a woman in her fifties or sixties in good health and CMV-seronegative. The chain couples TRBV19 to TRBJ1-2; D is uncertain. Sequenced material: PBMCs. The CDR3 coding sequence is TGTGCCAGTAGTCCCCGAGAGTCAGGCTACACCTTC. Residues: CASSPRESGYTF. The variable domain in full, with the rest retrieved from reference TRBV19 and TRBJ1-2, is DGGITQSPKYLFRKEGQNVTLSCEQNLNHDAMYWYRQDPGQGLRLIYYSQIVNDFQKGDIAEGYSVSREKKESFPLTVTSAQKNPTAFYLCASSPRESGYTFGSGTRLTVV.